Presented here are 32 T cell receptor beta chains from one specimen sequenced in a study of neoadjuvant nivolumab and ipilimumab in lung cancer. Method: immunoSEQ multiplex PCR; TCRdb's copy keeps in-frame clones and lacks some. This table holds fewer than 2,000 clones, 85% found once. Sequenced here: adjacent normal lung tissue, sampled after neoadjuvant nivolumab, alone or with ipilimumab, at or shortly before surgery. The receptors here all came from an adult with non-small cell lung cancer.

The DNA for the CDR3 is TGCGCCAGCAGCCCCGGACAGGGGGCTACGGAGACCCAGTACTTC. Encoded protein: CASSPGQGATETQYF. The chain employs TRBV5-1 and TRBJ2-5; the match to TRBD1 covers 11 bases. Per germline, CDR1 SGHRS and CDR2 YFSETQ. V was clipped by 4 bases and J by 5 bases; unmatched bases: 7. This CDR3 has 15 residues.

The table lists this clone with a few counts. V and J are TRBV6-5 and TRBJ2-2, with D perhaps TRBD2 (5 bases). Looked up from germline, CDR1 is MNHEY and CDR2 is SVGAGI. V lost 6 bases, J lost 0 bases, and 8 bases lay in between. The CDR3 consists of 14 residues. The CDR3 DNA reads TGTGCCAGCAGCAGGACTCCGAACACCGGGGAGCTGTTTTTT. Translation gives CASSRTPNTGELFF.

V and J are TRBV28 and TRBJ2-7; a possible D gene is TRBD2 (5 bases). Germline V gene lookup returns CDR1 MDHEN and CDR2 SYDVKM. CDR3 length: 15 amino acids. V shed 0 bases and J shed 5 bases, with 14 bases lying between them. In nucleotides, the CDR3 is TGTGCCAGCAGTTTATGGGGGAGTGGCGTCGACGAGCAGTACTTC. This encodes CASSLWGSGVDEQYF.

This clone came up a few times. The rearrangement uses TRBV6-1 and TRBJ2-1; D not certain. The CDR3 runs 14 residues. V was cut by 2 bases and J by 4 bases, with 9 bases left in between. Germline assignment: CDR1 MNHNS and CDR2 SASEGT. The CDR3 reads CASSELINYNEQFF. In DNA, the CDR3 is TGTGCCAGCAGTGAACTTATTAATTACAATGAGCAGTTCTTC.

Worth noting for this clone: Relative to the germline gene, one junction end is altered; a read error may explain this. The chain carries TRBV6-1 and TRBJ1-2; D ambiguous. The CDR3 is made up of 13 amino acids. Germline CDR1 reads MNHNS; CDR2 reads SASEGT. This CDR3 reads CASSERATSFLFF. The CDR3 DNA reads TGTGCCAGCAGTGAACGGGCGACATCATTCCTCTTCTTC.

This sequence joins TRBV1 and TRBJ2-7. TRBV1 is noted as a pseudogene. The CDR3 sequence is 16 residues long. CDR3 sequence: CTSSQDHCGSLGEQYF. The CDR3 DNA reads TGCACCAGCAGCCAAGATCATTGTGGTTCCCTTGGCGAGCAGTACTTC.

The chain uses TRBV10-1 and TRBJ1-4, with TRBD1 matching over 7 bases. The CDR3 sequence is 16 residues long. The junction had 11 bases not matched to a gene; V was cut back by 2 bases and J by 8 bases. CDR1 and CDR2 from the germline V gene are WNHNN and SYGVQD (reference sequence). CDR3 residues: CASSETTHRGPEKLFF. CDR3 coding DNA: TGCGCCAGCAGTGAGACAACCCACAGGGGCCCCGAAAAACTGTTTTTT.

The chain carries TRBV27 and TRBJ2-5; 14 nucleotides align to TRBD2. V shed 5 bases and J 4 bases; nucleotides not matched to a gene: 9. CDR1 is MNHEY and CDR2 is SMNVEV in the germline V gene (reference sequence). The CDR3 length is 17 residues. Written as DNA, the CDR3 is TGTGCCAGCAGTGGGCGTCTGGGACTAGCGGGAGTAGAGACCCAGTACTTC. As protein: CASSGRLGLAGVETQYF.

The rearrangement links TRBV5-1 to TRBJ2-3; D is perhaps TRBD2 (6 bases). Trimming cost V 1 base and J 6 bases, with 9 bases left between them. The CDR3 extends over 13 amino acids. Germline V lookup: CDR1 SGHRS, CDR2 YFSETQ. The CDR3 nucleotides read TGCGCCAGCAGCTTGACAGGAGGGGATACGCAGTATTTT. Translation: CASSLTGGDTQYF.

The genes are TRBV5-4 and TRBJ2-5; D may be TRBD1 (6 bases). V was clipped by 4 bases and J by 1 base, with 14 bases between them. Germline V CDR1 and CDR2: SGHNT, YYREEE (reference sequence). The CDR3 has 15 amino acids. This CDR3 is CASSDGQGIQETQYF. In DNA, the CDR3 is TGTGCCAGCAGCGACGGCCAGGGGATCCAAGAGACCCAGTACTTC.

J is TRBJ1-3 and V is TRBV7-9; D uncertain. This CDR3 is 15 amino acids long. Germline assignment: CDR1 SEHNR and CDR2 FQNEAQ (reference sequence). The V and J ends lost 5 bases and 0 bases respectively, with 11 bases between them. Written as DNA, the CDR3 is TGTGCCAGCAGCCCCCTCCCGGTCTCTGGAAACACCATATATTTT. This sequence encodes CASSPLPVSGNTIYF.

CDR3 in amino acids: CASGSVIYEQYF. As DNA, the CDR3 is TGTGCCAGCGGGAGCGTAATCTACGAGCAGTACTTC. The rearrangement uses TRBV27 and TRBJ2-7; tentative D call: TRBD2 (5 bases). V lost 8 bases, J lost 3 bases, and 11 bases lay in between. From germline, CDR1 is MNHEY and CDR2 SMNVEV (reference sequence). The CDR3 covers 12 residues.

The V and J genes are TRBV9 and TRBJ2-7, with D possibly TRBD2 on 5 matching bases. Trimming cost V 5 bases and J 3 bases, with 15 bases left between them. In germline, CDR1 is SGDLS, CDR2 YYNGEE. The CDR3 is 14 amino acids. CDR3 bases: TGTGCCAGCAGTCTATACCAAACTAGCTACGAGCAGTACTTC. This encodes CASSLYQTSYEQYF.

The rearrangement links TRBV6-5 to TRBJ2-3; the D gene could be TRBD1 or TRBD2 (5 bases each). Trimming removed 5 bases from V and 4 bases from J, with 16 bases in between. Per the germline V gene, CDR1 is MNHEY and CDR2 is SVGAGI. The CDR3 extends over 15 amino acids. CDR3: CASSRRVEGPDTQYF. CDR3 nucleotides: TGTGCCAGCAGTCGCAGGGTCGAGGGTCCAGATACGCAGTATTTT.

The rearrangement links TRBV19 to TRBJ2-7; D may be TRBD1 or TRBD2 (5 bases each). V gave up 5 bases and J gave up 2 bases, with 13 bases separating them. The CDR3 runs to 14 residues. In germline, CDR1 is LNHDA, CDR2 SQIVND (reference sequence). The CDR3 spells CASSARDQTYEQYF. The CDR3 region has the DNA TGTGCCAGTAGTGCCCGGGACCAAACCTACGAGCAGTACTTC.

The rearrangement uses TRBV28 and TRBJ1-2, with TRBD1 matching 7 bases. Germline-derived CDR1 and CDR2 are MDHEN and SYDVKM. The CDR3 has 14 amino acids. With 4 bases clipped from V and 5 bases from J, the junction kept 7 bases outside the gene matches. The CDR3 protein is CASSWPGTEYGYTF. In DNA, the CDR3 is TGTGCCAGCAGTTGGCCCGGGACAGAATATGGCTACACCTTC.

The V gene is TRBV5-8, the J gene TRBJ2-1; TRBD2 agrees at 8 bases. With V trimmed by 3 bases and J by 2 bases, 7 bases remained unmatched. Germline CDR1 SGHTS, CDR2 YDEGEE. CDR3 length equals 16 residues. The DNA of the CDR3 is TGTGCCAGCAGCTCCTACGGACTAGCCGCCTACAATGAGCAGTTCTTC. Translated: CASSSYGLAAYNEQFF.

This clone was seen once. The rearrangement joins TRBV7-9 to TRBJ2-7; TRBD1 matches at 8 bases. The ends lost 6 bases at V and 4 bases at J; junction bases unmatched: 11. Per germline, CDR1 SEHNR and CDR2 FQNEAQ (reference sequence). CDR3 size: 15 residues. In DNA form, the CDR3 reads TGTGCCAGCAGAGTCTCCGGGACAGGACCTTACGAGCAGTACTTC. Amino acids: CASRVSGTGPYEQYF.

The V gene is TRBV28, the J gene TRBJ2-2, with D tentatively TRBD1 (5 bases). This CDR3 contains 12 residues. Germline lookup yields CDR1 MDHEN and CDR2 SYDVKM. The V end was cut by 10 bases, the J end by 1 base, with 7 bases between. The CDR3 DNA is TGTGCCATTACAGGGAACACCGGGGAGCTGTTTTTT. Its translation is CAITGNTGELFF. Variable domain in full (rest from reference TRBV28 and TRBJ2-2): DVKVTQSSRYLVKRTGEKVFLECVQDMDHENMFWYRQDPGLGLRLIYFSYDVKMKEKGDIPEGYSVSREKKERFSLILESASTNQTSMYLCAITGNTGELFFGEGSRLTVL.

CDR3 nucleotide sequence: TGCGCCAGCAGCATCGGGACAGCTATGTACGAGCAGTACTTC. Its protein product is CASSIGTAMYEQYF. V usage is TRBV5-1 and J usage is TRBJ2-7, with 7 bases that match TRBD1. With 4 bases clipped from V and 4 bases from J, the junction kept 8 bases outside the gene matches. CDR3 length: 14 residues. The germline V gene has CDR1 SGHRS and CDR2 YFSETQ.

This sequence joins TRBV7-6 and TRBJ1-4, with TRBD1 matching 9 bases. From germline, CDR1 is SGHVS and CDR2 FNYEAQ. V lost 5 bases, J lost 4 bases, and 8 bases stayed unmatched. This CDR3 comprises 16 residues. Written as DNA, the CDR3 is TGTGCCAGCAGCCCTCGACAGGGGGAGGGTAATGAAAAACTGTTTTTT. It encodes CASSPRQGEGNEKLFF.

V usage is TRBV11-3 and J usage is TRBJ2-1; TRBD2 matches at 8 bases. This CDR3 contains 16 residues. V lost 0 bases to trimming and J lost 6 bases; unmatched junction nucleotides: 7. Germline values: CDR1 SGHNT, CDR2 YENEEA. This CDR3 reads CASSLDVREGSNEQFF. The CDR3 region has the DNA TGTGCCAGCAGCTTAGATGTACGGGAGGGAAGCAATGAGCAGTTCTTC. The full variable domain, completed using reference TRBV11-3 and TRBJ2-1, is EAGVVQSPRYKIIEKKQPVAFWCNPISGHNTLYWYLQNLGQGPELLIRYENEEAVDDSQLPKDRFSAERLKGVDSTLKIQPAELGDSAVYLCASSLDVREGSNEQFFGPGTRLTVL.

The chain carries TRBV5-1 and TRBJ2-7; D call uncertain. V lost 0 bases and J 1 base, leaving 5 bases between the germline ends. Per the germline V gene, CDR1 is SGHRS and CDR2 is YFSETQ. The CDR3 is 13 amino acids. This chain's CDR3 is CASSLETSYEQYF. CDR3 bases: TGCGCCAGCAGCTTGGAGACTTCCTACGAGCAGTACTTC.

The chain combines TRBV9 with TRBJ2-1; 8 bases align to TRBD2. The trim removed 3 bases at V and 8 bases at J, leaving 10 bases unmatched. CDR1 and CDR2 (germline): SGDLS, YYNGEE. This CDR3 spans 15 amino acids. This CDR3 is CASSAGGSGKHEQFF. The CDR3 region has the DNA TGTGCCAGCAGCGCGGGGGGGAGCGGGAAGCATGAGCAGTTCTTC.

The chain recombines TRBV28 with TRBJ2-1, with a weak D call TRBD2 (6 bases). Germline values: CDR1 MDHEN, CDR2 SYDVKM. This CDR3 has 14 residues. Between the trimmed V and J ends, which lost 1 base and 6 bases, there was a span of 10 bases. As DNA, the CDR3 is TGTGCCAGCAGTTTATTGGGCGGGATCAATGAGCAGTTCTTC. Protein product: CASSLLGGINEQFF.

For the CDR3, the DNA is TGCGCCAGCAGCCAAGAAACTAGGATCTACTACGAGCAGTACTTC. Protein product: CASSQETRIYYEQYF. V usage is TRBV4-1 and J usage is TRBJ2-7, with a weak D call TRBD2 (5 bases). Germline loops: CDR1 MGHRA, CDR2 YSYEKL. V lost 0 bases and J lost 3, with 12 bases in between. CDR3 length equals 15 residues.

V usage is TRBV7-8 and J usage is TRBJ2-7; D ambiguous. The V gene's germline CDR1 is SGHVS and CDR2 FQNEAQ. V was clipped by 3 bases and J by 6 bases, with 30 bases between them. CDR3 length equals 19 residues. The CDR3 DNA reads TGTGCCAGCAGCTTGTCAGGCATGGATTTAGAACCTCGGCCTCTCGAGCAGTACTTC. Protein product: CASSLSGMDLEPRPLEQYF.

The rearrangement uses TRBV18 and TRBJ2-7; D gene unclear. CDR1 and CDR2 (germline): KGHSH, LQKENI. Trimming took 11 bases from V and 6 from J, leaving 5 bases between them. The CDR3 sequence is 8 residues long. In DNA, the CDR3 is TGTGCCCCCTTCGAGCAGTACTTC. Protein sequence: CAPFEQYF.

Here the CDR3 DNA reads TGTGCCAGCAGCGGACCCGATCCGGGTGAGACCCAGTACTTC. Amino acids: CASSGPDPGETQYF. This sequence joins TRBV5-4 and TRBJ2-5, with no clear D. The germline V and J ends were trimmed by 4 bases and 5 bases, with 15 bases remaining between them. This CDR3 region has 14 residues. From germline, CDR1 is SGHNT and CDR2 YYREEE (reference sequence).

In DNA, the CDR3 is TGTGCCAGCAGCCAATGGCGGACGAACACTGAAGCTTTCTTT. Translation gives CASSQWRTNTEAFF. J is TRBJ1-1 and V is TRBV14; D call uncertain. The CDR3 has 14 amino acids. V lost 2 bases, J lost 1 base, and 8 bases lay in between. Germline CDR1 is SGHDN and CDR2 is FVKESK.

The V and J genes are TRBV29-1 and TRBJ1-1; D might be TRBD1 (5 bases). In germline, CDR1 is SQVTM, CDR2 ANQGSEA. The length of the CDR3 is 13 residues. Trimming took off 4 bases at V and 5 bases at J, with 14 bases between the two ends. Written as DNA, the CDR3 is TGCAGCGTTGCACCGACCTGGGGGACTGAAGCTTTCTTT. As protein: CSVAPTWGTEAFF.

The V and J genes are TRBV6-1 and TRBJ2-2, with 8 bases that match TRBD1. Germline V CDR1 and CDR2: MNHNS, SASEGT. Unmatched junction bases numbered 8, after V lost 11 bases and J lost 3 bases. The CDR3 runs to 14 residues. The CDR3 spells CAQGAGKDTGELFF. In DNA form, the CDR3 reads TGTGCCCAGGGGGCGGGAAAGGACACCGGGGAGCTGTTTTTT.